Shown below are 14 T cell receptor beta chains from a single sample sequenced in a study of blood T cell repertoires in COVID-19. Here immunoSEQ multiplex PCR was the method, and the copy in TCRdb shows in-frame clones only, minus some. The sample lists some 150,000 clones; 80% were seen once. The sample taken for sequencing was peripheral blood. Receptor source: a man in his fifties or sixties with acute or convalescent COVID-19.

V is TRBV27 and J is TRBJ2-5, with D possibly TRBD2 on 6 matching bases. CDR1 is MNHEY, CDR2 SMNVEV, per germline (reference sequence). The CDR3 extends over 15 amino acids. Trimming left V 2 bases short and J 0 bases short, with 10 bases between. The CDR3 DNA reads TGTGCCAGCAGTTTAACGGGGGAGTACCAAGAGACCCAGTACTTC. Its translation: CASSLTGEYQETQYF.

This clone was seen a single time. The CDR3 region is CASSTDRASMNTEAFF. DNA for the CDR3: TGCGCCAGCAGCACGGACAGGGCCTCAATGAACACTGAAGCTTTCTTT. This rearrangement joins TRBV5-1 to TRBJ1-1; 8 bases are a match to TRBD1. Germline CDR1 and CDR2: SGHRS and YFSETQ. V was pared by 4 bases and J by 0 bases, with 8 bases of the junction left unmatched. This CDR3 is built from 16 residues.

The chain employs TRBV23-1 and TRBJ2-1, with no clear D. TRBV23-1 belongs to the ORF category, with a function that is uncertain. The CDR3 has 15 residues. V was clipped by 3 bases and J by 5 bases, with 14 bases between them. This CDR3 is CASSHPPRVHNEQFF. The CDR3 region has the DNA TGCGCCAGCAGTCACCCCCCCCGAGTCCACAATGAGCAGTTCTTC.

The CDR3 region has the DNA TGTGCTAGTGGGGAGGGGTTACCTAATGAAAAACTGTTTTTT. It codes for CASGEGLPNEKLFF. The V call is TRBV12-5, the J call TRBJ1-4, with TRBD1 as a possible D gene (5 bases). V dropped 6 bases and J dropped 3 bases, with 11 bases sitting between them. The CDR3 has 14 residues. Germline V gene lookup returns CDR1 LGHNT and CDR2 FRNRAP.

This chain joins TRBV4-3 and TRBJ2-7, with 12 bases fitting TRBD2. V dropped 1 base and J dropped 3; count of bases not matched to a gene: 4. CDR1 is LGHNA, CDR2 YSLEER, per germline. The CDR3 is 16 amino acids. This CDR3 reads CASSQAQTSGSYEQYF. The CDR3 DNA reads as TGCGCCAGCAGCCAAGCCCAGACTAGCGGGAGCTACGAGCAGTACTTC.

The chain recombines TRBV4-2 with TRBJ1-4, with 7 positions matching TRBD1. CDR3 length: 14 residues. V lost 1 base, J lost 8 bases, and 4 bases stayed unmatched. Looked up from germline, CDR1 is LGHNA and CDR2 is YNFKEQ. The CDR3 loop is CASSQGQGGEKLFF. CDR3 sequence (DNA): TGTGCCAGCAGCCAAGGCCAGGGGGGCGAAAAACTGTTTTTT.

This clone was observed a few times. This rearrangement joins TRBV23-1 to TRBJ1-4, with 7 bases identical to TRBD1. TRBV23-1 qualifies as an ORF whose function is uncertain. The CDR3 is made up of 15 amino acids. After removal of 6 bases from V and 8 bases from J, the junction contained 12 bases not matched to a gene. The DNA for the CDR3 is TGCGCCAGCAGGGAAACAGGGGCGTTGCGAGAAAAACTGTTTTTT. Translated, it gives CASRETGALREKLFF.

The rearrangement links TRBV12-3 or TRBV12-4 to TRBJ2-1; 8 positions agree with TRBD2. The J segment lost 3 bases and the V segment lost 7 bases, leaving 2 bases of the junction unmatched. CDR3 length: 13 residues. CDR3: CASTREGYNEQFF. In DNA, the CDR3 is TGTGCCAGCACCCGGGAGGGCTACAATGAGCAGTTCTTC.

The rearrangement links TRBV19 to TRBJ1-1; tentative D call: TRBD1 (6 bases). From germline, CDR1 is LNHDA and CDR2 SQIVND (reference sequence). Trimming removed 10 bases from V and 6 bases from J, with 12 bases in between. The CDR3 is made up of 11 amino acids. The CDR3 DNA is TGTGCCACCAGGGGTTTGGCTGAAGCTTTCTTT. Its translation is CATRGLAEAFF.

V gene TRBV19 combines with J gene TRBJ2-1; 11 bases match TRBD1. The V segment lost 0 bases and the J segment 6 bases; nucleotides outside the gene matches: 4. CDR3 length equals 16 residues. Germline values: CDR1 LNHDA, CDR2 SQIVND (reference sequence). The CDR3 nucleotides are TGTGCCAGTAGTATAGATCCGGGACAGGGGGTCAATGAGCAGTTCTTC. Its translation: CASSIDPGQGVNEQFF.

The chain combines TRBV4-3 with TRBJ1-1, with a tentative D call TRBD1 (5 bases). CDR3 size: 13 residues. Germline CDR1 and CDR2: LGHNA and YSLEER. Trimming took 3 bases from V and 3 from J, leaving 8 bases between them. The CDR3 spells CASSQTTDTEAFF. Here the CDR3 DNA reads TGCGCCAGCAGCCAGACGACAGACACTGAAGCTTTCTTT.

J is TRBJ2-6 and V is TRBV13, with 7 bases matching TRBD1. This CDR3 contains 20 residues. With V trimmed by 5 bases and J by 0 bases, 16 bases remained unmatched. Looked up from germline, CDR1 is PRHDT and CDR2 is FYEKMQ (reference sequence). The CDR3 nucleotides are TGTGCCAGCAGCGCGACAGGGATTCTTCCTCCCAACTCTGGGGCCAACGTCCTGACTTTC. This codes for CASSATGILPPNSGANVLTF. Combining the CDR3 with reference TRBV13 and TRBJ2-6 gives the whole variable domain AAGVIQSPRHLIKEKRETATLKCYPIPRHDTVYWYQQGPGQDPQFLISFYEKMQSDKGSIPDRFSAQQFSDYHSELNMSSLELGDSALYFCASSATGILPPNSGANVLTFGAGSRLTVL.

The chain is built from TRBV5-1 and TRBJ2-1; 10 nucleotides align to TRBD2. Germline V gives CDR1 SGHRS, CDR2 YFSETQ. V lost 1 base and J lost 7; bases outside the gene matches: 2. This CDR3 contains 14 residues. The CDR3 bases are TGCGCCAGCAGCTTGACTAGCGGGGTGAATGAGCAGTTCTTC. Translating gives CASSLTSGVNEQFF.

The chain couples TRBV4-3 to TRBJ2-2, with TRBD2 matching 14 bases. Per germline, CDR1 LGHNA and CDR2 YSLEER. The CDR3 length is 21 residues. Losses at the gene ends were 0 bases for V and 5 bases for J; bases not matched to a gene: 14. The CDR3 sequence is CASSQDQYRRTSGGLTGELFF. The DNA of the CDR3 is TGCGCCAGCAGCCAAGATCAATACCGTCGGACTAGCGGGGGGTTGACCGGGGAGCTGTTTTTT.